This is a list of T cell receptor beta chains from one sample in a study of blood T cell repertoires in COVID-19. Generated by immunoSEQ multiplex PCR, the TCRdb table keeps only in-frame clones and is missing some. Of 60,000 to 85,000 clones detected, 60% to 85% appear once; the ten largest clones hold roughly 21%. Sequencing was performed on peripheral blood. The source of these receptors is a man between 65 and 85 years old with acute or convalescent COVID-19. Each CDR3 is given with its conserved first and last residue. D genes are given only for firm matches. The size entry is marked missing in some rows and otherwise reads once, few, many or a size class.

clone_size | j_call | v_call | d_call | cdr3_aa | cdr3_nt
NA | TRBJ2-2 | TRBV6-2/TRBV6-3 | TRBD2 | CASNPLAGGPGGGELFF | TGTGCCAGCAACCCACTAGCGGGAGGGCCTGGTGGCGGGGAGCTGTTTTTT
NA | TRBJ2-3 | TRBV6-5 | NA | CASSLGGPPTDTQYF | TGTGCCAGCAGTCTCGGGGGGCCCCCCACAGATACGCAGTATTTT
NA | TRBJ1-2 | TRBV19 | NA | CASSIGRRITDGYTF | TGTGCCAGTAGTATAGGGAGGCGGATTACGGATGGCTACACCTTC
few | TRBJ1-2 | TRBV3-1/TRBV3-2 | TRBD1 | CASSHSLDRGYGYTF | TGTGCCAGCAGCCACTCCCTGGACAGGGGCTATGGCTACACCTTC
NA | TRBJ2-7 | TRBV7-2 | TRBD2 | CASSLGVLAGEGEQYF | TGTGCCAGCAGCTTAGGAGTATTAGCGGGAGAGGGGGAGCAGTACTTC
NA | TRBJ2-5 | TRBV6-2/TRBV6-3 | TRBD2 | CASSYLREGPNQETQYF | TGTGCCAGCAGTTACCTGCGGGAGGGCCCTAACCAAGAGACCCAGTACTTC
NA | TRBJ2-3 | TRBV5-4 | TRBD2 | CATIERGEGDTQYF | TGTGCCACCATCGAGAGAGGGGAGGGAGATACGCAGTATTTT
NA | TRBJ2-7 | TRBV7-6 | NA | CASSLAPQIEGDFYEQYF | TGTGCCAGCAGCTTAGCGCCCCAGATAGAAGGGGATTTTTACGAGCAGTACTTC
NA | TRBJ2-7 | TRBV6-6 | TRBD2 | CASSYTGTSGRGEQYF | TGTGCCAGCAGTTACACCGGGACTAGCGGGAGAGGGGAGCAGTACTTC
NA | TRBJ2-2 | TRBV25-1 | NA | CASSGWTENTGELFF | TGTGCCAGCAGTGGTTGGACAGAGAACACCGGGGAGCTGTTTTTT
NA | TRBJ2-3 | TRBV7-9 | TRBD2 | CASSLAGGPTDTQYF | TGTGCCAGCAGCTTAGCGGGAGGGCCTACAGATACGCAGTATTTT
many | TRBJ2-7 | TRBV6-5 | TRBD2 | CASISGTSGSYEQYF | TGTGCCAGCATCTCCGGGACTAGCGGGAGCTACGAGCAGTACTTC
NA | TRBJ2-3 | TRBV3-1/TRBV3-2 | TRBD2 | CASSQTLRGAHTDTQYF | TGTGCCAGCAGCCAAACCCTGCGGGGGGCGCACACAGATACGCAGTATTTT
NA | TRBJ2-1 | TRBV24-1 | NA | CATSDFSQGNEQFF | TGTGCCACCAGTGATTTCAGCCAGGGGAATGAGCAGTTCTTC
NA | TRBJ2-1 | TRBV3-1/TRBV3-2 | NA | CASSQEGSLSYNEQFF | TGTGCCAGCAGCCAAGAAGGGAGCCTCTCCTACAATGAGCAGTTCTTC
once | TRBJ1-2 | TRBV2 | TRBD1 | CASSVEGQGYGYTF | TGTGCCAGCAGTGTAGAGGGACAGGGTTACGGCTACACCTTC
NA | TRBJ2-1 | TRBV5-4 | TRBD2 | CASSPGGTSSYNEQFF | TGTGCCAGCAGTCCTGGGGGGACTAGCTCCTACAATGAGCAGTTCTTC
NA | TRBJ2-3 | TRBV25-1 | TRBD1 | CAVPWTGKADTQYF | TGTGCCGTTCCGTGGACAGGGAAGGCAGATACGCAGTATTTT
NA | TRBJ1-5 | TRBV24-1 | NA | CATSDRRDQPQHF | TGTGCCACCAGTGATAGACGGGATCAGCCCCAGCATTTT
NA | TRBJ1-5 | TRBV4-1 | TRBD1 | CASSQRQGASNQPQHF | TGCGCCAGCAGCCAGAGACAGGGGGCGAGCAATCAGCCCCAGCATTTT
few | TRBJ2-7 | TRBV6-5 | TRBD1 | CASSFNGQVYEQYF | TGTGCCAGCAGTTTCAACGGACAGGTTTACGAGCAGTACTTC
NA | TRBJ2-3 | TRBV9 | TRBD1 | CASSAWDSPTDTQYF | TGTGCCAGCAGCGCTTGGGACAGCCCCACAGATACGCAGTATTTT
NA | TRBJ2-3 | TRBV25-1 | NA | CASSKEPSTDTQYF | TGTGCCAGCAGTAAGGAGCCCAGCACAGATACGCAGTATTTT
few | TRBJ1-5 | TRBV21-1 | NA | CASSHGSGNQPQHF | TGTGCCAGCAGCCATGGGAGTGGCAATCAGCCCCAGCATTTT
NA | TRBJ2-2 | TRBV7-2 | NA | CASSLRPARGGTGELFF | TGTGCCAGCAGCCTTCGGCCCGCCCGAGGGGGCACCGGGGAGCTGTTTTTT
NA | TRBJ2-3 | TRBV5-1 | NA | CASSLGSGTDTQYF | TGCGCCAGCAGCTTGGGATCGGGCACAGATACGCAGTATTTT
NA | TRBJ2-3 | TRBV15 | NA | CATSRDLVDTQYF | TGTGCCACCAGCAGAGATCTCGTGGATACGCAGTATTTT
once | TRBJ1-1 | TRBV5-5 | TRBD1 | CASSWRTGNTEAFF | TGTGCCAGCAGCTGGCGGACAGGGAACACTGAAGCTTTCTTT
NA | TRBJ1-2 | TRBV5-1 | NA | CASSLNRVSYGYTF | TGCGCCAGCAGCTTGAACCGGGTATCCTATGGCTACACCTTC
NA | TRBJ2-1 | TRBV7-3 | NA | CASSPGGGRSINNEQFF | TGTGCCAGCAGCCCCGGGGGCGGGAGAAGTATAAATAATGAGCAGTTCTTC
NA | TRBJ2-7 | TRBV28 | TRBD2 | CASLTTSVYEQYF | TGTGCCTCCCTAACCACTAGCGTGTACGAGCAGTACTTC
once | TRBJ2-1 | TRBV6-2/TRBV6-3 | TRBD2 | CASSSPTSGSNEQFF | TGTGCCAGCAGTTCACCCACTAGCGGGAGCAATGAGCAGTTCTTC
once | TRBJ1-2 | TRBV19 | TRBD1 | CASKGGGTNYGYTF | TGTGCCAGCAAAGGGGGCGGAACTAACTATGGCTACACCTTC
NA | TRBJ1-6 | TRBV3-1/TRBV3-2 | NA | CASSQDWQGISPLHF | TGTGCCAGCAGCCAAGATTGGCAGGGGATTTCACCCCTCCACTTT
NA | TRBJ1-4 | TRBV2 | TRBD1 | CASRTGTGGGKLFF | TGTGCCAGCAGGACCGGGACAGGGGGAGGAAAACTGTTTTTT
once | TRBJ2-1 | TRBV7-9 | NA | CASSLGAYNEQFF | TGTGCCAGCAGCCTCGGGGCCTACAATGAGCAGTTCTTC
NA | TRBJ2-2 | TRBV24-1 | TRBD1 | CATSESGQPANTGELFF | TGTGCCACCAGTGAGTCGGGACAGCCCGCGAACACCGGGGAGCTGTTTTTT
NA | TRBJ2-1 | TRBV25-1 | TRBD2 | CASRPGLAGGEQFF | TGTGCCAGTCGCCCGGGACTAGCGGGAGGCGAGCAGTTCTTC
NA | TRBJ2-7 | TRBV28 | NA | CASSLSAGWHSYEQYF | TGTGCCAGCAGTTTATCTGCCGGGTGGCACTCCTACGAGCAGTACTTC
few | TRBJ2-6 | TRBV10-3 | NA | CAISDSRPDNVLTF | TGTGCCATCAGTGATTCCCGTCCAGATAACGTCCTGACTTTC
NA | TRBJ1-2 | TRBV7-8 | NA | CASSLNSLNYGYTF | TGTGCCAGCAGCTTAAACTCACTTAACTATGGCTACACCTTC
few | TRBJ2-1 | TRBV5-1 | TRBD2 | CASSSGTSPLRDEQFF | TGCGCCAGCAGCTCCGGGACTAGCCCTCTGAGGGATGAGCAGTTCTTC
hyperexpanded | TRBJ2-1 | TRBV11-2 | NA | CASSHYNEQFF | TGTGCCAGCAGCCATTACAATGAGCAGTTCTTC
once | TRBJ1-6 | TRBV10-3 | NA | CAISSFGGGQDSPLHF | TGTGCCATCAGTTCTTTTGGGGGGGGGCAAGATTCACCCCTCCACTTT
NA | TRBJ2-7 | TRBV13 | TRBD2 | CASSQLGLVPSYEQYF | TGTGCCAGCAGCCAACTAGGACTAGTTCCCTCCTACGAGCAGTACTTC
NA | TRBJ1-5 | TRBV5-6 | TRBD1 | CASSLTGGGQPQHF | TGTGCCAGCAGCTTGACAGGGGGCGGTCAGCCCCAGCATTTT
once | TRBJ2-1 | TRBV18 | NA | CASKTASSYNEQFF | TGTGCCAGCAAGACAGCGAGCTCCTACAATGAGCAGTTCTTC
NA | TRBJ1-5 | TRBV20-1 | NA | CSASPLGRASNQPQHF | TGCAGTGCTAGTCCTTTGGGCAGGGCAAGCAATCAGCCCCAGCATTTT
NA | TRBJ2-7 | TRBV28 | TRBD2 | CASTPGGNTYEQYF | TGTGCCAGCACTCCGGGGGGGAATACCTACGAGCAGTACTTC
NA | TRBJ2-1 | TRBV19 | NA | CASSMGGGGYAFYNEQFF | TGTGCCAGTAGTATGGGTGGTGGAGGGTACGCTTTCTACAATGAGCAGTTCTTC